The 20 T cell receptor beta chains below come from one sample, sequenced in a study of shared clonotypes between healthy human individuals. TCRdb's table, derived via immunoSEQ multiplex PCR, lists solely in-frame clones and lacks some. The table lists millions of clones, approximately 90% of them singletons. The specimen was naive CD4+ T cells sorted from blood. Sample subset: CD45RA+ positively selected. The receptors here all came from a man in his late teens or twenties in good health.

The chain joins TRBV6-1 to TRBJ2-7; D is possibly TRBD1 (6 bases). This CDR3 spans 15 amino acids. Trimming took off 0 bases at V and 3 bases at J, with 12 bases between the two ends. Germline V lookup: CDR1 MNHNS, CDR2 SASEGT. The CDR3 reads CASSEASQGHYEQYF. In DNA form, the CDR3 reads TGTGCCAGCAGTGAAGCGTCCCAGGGGCACTACGAGCAGTACTTC.

The chain uses TRBV19 and TRBJ2-3; no definite D call. Trimming took 7 bases from V and 0 from J, leaving 11 bases between them. Germline V gene data show CDR1 as LNHDA and CDR2 as SQIVND (reference sequence). This CDR3 contains 14 residues. Here the CDR3 reads CASTTIFSTDTQYF. The CDR3 DNA reads as TGTGCCAGTACCACGATCTTTAGCACAGATACGCAGTATTTT. Variable domain in full (rest from reference TRBV19 and TRBJ2-3): DGGITQSPKYLFRKEGQNVTLSCEQNLNHDAMYWYRQDPGQGLRLIYYSQIVNDFQKGDIAEGYSVSREKKESFPLTVTSAQKNPTAFYLCASTTIFSTDTQYFGPGTRLTVL.

The chain has TRBV11-2 and TRBJ1-1; tentative D call: TRBD1 (5 bases). Trimming pared 2 bases from V and 4 bases from J, leaving 14 bases between. The CDR3 is made up of 15 amino acids. Germline CDR1 reads SGHAT; CDR2 reads FQNNGV. Here the CDR3 reads CASSLFSGRGTEAFF. The CDR3 DNA reads TGTGCCAGCAGCTTATTTTCTGGGAGGGGCACTGAAGCTTTCTTT.

The V call is TRBV29-1, the J call TRBJ1-1; no firm D call. The V and J ends lost 3 bases and 5 bases respectively, with 13 bases between them. The CDR3 spans 13 residues. The germline V gene has CDR1 SQVTM and CDR2 ANQGSEA. The CDR3 loop is CSVEPHPKTEAFF. The CDR3 bases are TGCAGCGTTGAGCCACACCCGAAGACTGAAGCTTTCTTT.

The chain is built from TRBV10-3 and TRBJ1-1; D is ambiguous. V shed 2 bases and J shed 0 bases, with 10 bases lying between them. Looked up from germline, CDR1 is ENHRY and CDR2 is SYGVKD. There are 15 residues in the CDR3. The CDR3 protein is CAISERSQLNTEAFF. The CDR3 nucleotides read TGTGCCATCAGTGAGAGGTCACAGTTGAACACTGAAGCTTTCTTT.

The chain couples TRBV29-1 to TRBJ2-1; TRBD2 matches 10 bases. This CDR3 contains 17 residues. V shed 7 bases and J 7 bases; nucleotides not matched to a gene: 19. The germline V gene has CDR1 SQVTM and CDR2 ANQGSEA. The CDR3 nucleotides read TGCAGCGCCCAAAGACTAGCGGGTACCCTCTCGGATAATGAGCAGTTCTTC. This translates into CSAQRLAGTLSDNEQFF.

The chain is built from TRBV29-1 and TRBJ2-7; TRBD2 matches 7 bases. Unmatched junction bases numbered 5, after V lost 4 bases and J lost 2 bases. CDR1 and CDR2 from the germline V gene are SQVTM and ANQGSEA. The CDR3 is made up of 13 amino acids. Here the CDR3 reads CSVASLAAYEQYF. For the CDR3, the DNA is TGCAGCGTTGCGAGTCTAGCGGCCTACGAGCAGTACTTC.

The V and J genes are TRBV11-2 and TRBJ1-2; 7 bases fit TRBD1. The CDR3 loop spans 16 amino acids. Germline CDR1 is SGHAT and CDR2 is FQNNGV. With V trimmed by 6 bases and J by 3 bases, 13 bases remained unmatched. CDR3 sequence (DNA): TGTGCCAGCAGACAAAACAGGGGAGGTCTTTACTATGGCTACACCTTC. This codes for CASRQNRGGLYYGYTF.

This sequence joins TRBV18 and TRBJ2-4; 9 bases fit TRBD1. The CDR3 covers 16 residues. V trimming: 3 bases; J trimming: 0 bases; junction bases outside the gene matches: 3. The germline gives CDR1 KGHSH, CDR2 LQKENI. CDR3 loop: CASSPGQGIAKNIQYF. Written as DNA, the CDR3 is TGTGCCAGCTCACCCGGACAGGGGATAGCCAAAAACATTCAGTACTTC.

The chain recombines TRBV11-2 with TRBJ2-1; D is ambiguous. This CDR3 region has 13 residues. V was pared by 5 bases and J by 8 bases, with 13 bases between. Germline CDR1 is SGHAT and CDR2 is FQNNGV. The CDR3 is CASSLPVRDEQFF. The CDR3 DNA sequence: TGTGCCAGCAGCCTACCGGTTCGCGATGAGCAGTTCTTC.

The chain carries TRBV10-1 and TRBJ2-1, with D uncertain. Germline CDR1 WNHNN, CDR2 SYGVQD (reference sequence). Trimming stripped 8 bases from V and 8 bases from J, with 16 bases between. The CDR3 has 13 residues. The CDR3 sequence is CASSRVRLDEQFF. The CDR3 coding sequence is TGCGCCAGCTCCCGAGTACGCTTGGATGAGCAGTTCTTC.

The CDR3 reads CASSLTGSNEKLFF. As DNA, the CDR3 is TGTGCCAGCAGTCTTACAGGGTCTAATGAAAAACTGTTTTTT. V and J are TRBV2 and TRBJ1-4, with D possibly being TRBD1 (6 bases). The CDR3 loop spans 14 amino acids. The germline V and J ends were trimmed by 5 bases and 3 bases, with 10 bases remaining between them. The V gene's germline CDR1 is SNHLY and CDR2 FYNNEI.

This sequence joins TRBV6-6 and TRBJ1-5; TRBD1 aligns across 10 bases. Germline V gene data show CDR1 as MNHNY and CDR2 as SVGAGI (reference sequence). CDR3 length: 15 residues. After removal of 8 bases from V and 4 bases from J, the junction contained 8 bases not matched to a gene. This CDR3 is CASYQTGGGNQPQHF. CDR3 bases: TGTGCCAGCTACCAGACAGGGGGCGGGAATCAGCCCCAGCATTTT.

A note on this clone: Distinct nucleotide sequences in the sample also encode this CDR3. The J gene is TRBJ1-2, the V gene TRBV30, with D hard to call. The CDR3 consists of 10 residues. Germline V lookup: CDR1 GTSNPN, CDR2 SVGIG (reference sequence). V was cut by 1 base and J by 8 bases, with 5 bases left in between. The CDR3 nucleotides read TGTGCCTGGAGTGAAGGAGGCTACACCTTC. Its translation: CAWSEGGYTF.

V gene TRBV5-4 combines with J gene TRBJ2-7; 11 bases are shared with TRBD1. The V gene end was trimmed by 1 base and the J gene end by 3 bases; junction bases not matched to a gene: 9. In germline, CDR1 is SGHNT, CDR2 YYREEE (reference sequence). The CDR3 is 17 amino acids. The CDR3 is CASSLPGTGGSVYEQYF. CDR3 DNA sequence: TGTGCCAGCAGCTTGCCCGGGACAGGGGGGAGCGTCTACGAGCAGTACTTC. The whole variable domain, filled in from reference TRBV5-4 and TRBJ2-7, reads ETGVTQSPTHLIKTRGQQVTLRCSSQSGHNTVSWYQQALGQGPQFIFQYYREEENGRGNFPPRFSGLQFPNYSSELNVNALELDDSALYLCASSLPGTGGSVYEQYFGPGTRLTVT.

This clone showed up just once. The CDR3 sequence is CASSSTPNNRAGEQYF. The CDR3 DNA is TGCGCCAGCAGCTCGACCCCTAATAACCGGGCGGGGGAGCAGTACTTC. The V and J genes are TRBV5-1 and TRBJ2-7; a weak D match, TRBD2 (6 bases). Trimming stripped 3 bases from V and 7 bases from J, with 23 bases between. The CDR3 has 16 amino acids. From germline, CDR1 is SGHRS and CDR2 YFSETQ.

In its sample, this clone was seen a few times. This chain connects TRBV6-4 to TRBJ1-1; 7 positions agree with TRBD1. Germline CDR1 MRHNA, CDR2 SNTAGT. V shed 3 bases and J 6 bases; nucleotides not matched to a gene: 7. The CDR3 totals 14 residues. Here the CDR3 DNA reads TGTGCCAGCAGTGAGACGCAGGGGGACCCTGAAGCTTTCTTT. This gives the protein CASSETQGDPEAFF.

The V gene is TRBV7-2, the J gene TRBJ2-7; D may be TRBD1 (5 bases). The V and J ends lost 4 bases and 6 bases respectively, with 10 bases between them. CDR1 is SGHTA and CDR2 is FQGNSA in the germline V gene. This CDR3 comprises 12 residues. CDR3 in amino acids: CASSSLQGEQYF. CDR3 DNA sequence: TGTGCCAGCAGCTCACTTCAGGGCGAGCAGTACTTC.

V gene TRBV4-3 combines with J gene TRBJ2-1, with 10 bases matching TRBD2. CDR1 is LGHNA, CDR2 YSLEER, per germline. V was pared by 4 bases and J by 2 bases, with 5 bases of the junction left unmatched. This CDR3 spans 16 amino acids. CDR3 protein: CASSPNGLAAYNEQFF. The DNA for the CDR3 is TGCGCCAGCAGCCCGAACGGACTAGCGGCCTACAATGAGCAGTTCTTC.

The V and J genes are TRBV10-1 and TRBJ2-5; D might be TRBD1 or TRBD2, each matching 6 bases. The CDR3 has 13 residues. The ends were cut back, 4 bases at V and 5 bases at J, with 11 bases in the middle. Germline CDR1 reads WNHNN; CDR2 reads SYGVQD (reference sequence). In DNA, the CDR3 is TGCGCCAGCAGTGTGGGGGGCGTCGAGACCCAGTACTTC. This translates into CASSVGGVETQYF.